A selection of T cell receptor beta chains follows, all from one sample in a study of T cell responses to AZD1222 COVID-19 vaccine. The data were produced by immunoSEQ multiplex PCR, yet TCRdb's version contains in-frame clones alone and is incomplete. The table has approximately 300,000 clones, around 93% seen once. Specimen: peripheral blood, collected 28 days after the second AZD1222 dose. Source of these receptors: an adult who received the AZD1222 COVID-19 vaccine. Both conserved end residues are part of each CDR3. D genes are given only for firm matches. Rows may omit the clone size; those that give it use once, few, many or a size class.

abundance,d_gene,len,j_gene,v_gene,CDR3aa,CDR3nt
.,.,12,TRBJ2-3,TRBV29-1,CSVESGPGTQYF,TGCAGCGTTGAATCGGGCCCGGGAACGCAGTATTTT
.,TRBD2,15,TRBJ2-7,TRBV7-8,CASSTNLAGSYEQYF,TGTGCCAGCAGCACCAACCTAGCGGGGTCCTACGAGCAGTACTTC
few,.,11,TRBJ2-7,TRBV7-9,CASSMDFEQYF,TGTGCCAGCAGTATGGACTTCGAGCAGTACTTC
.,.,14,TRBJ1-6,TRBV6-5,CASSYEAGDSPLHF,TGTGCCAGCAGTTACGAGGCAGGGGACTCACCCCTCCACTTT
.,.,15,TRBJ1-1,TRBV6-2/TRBV6-3,CASSYEGNWNTEAFF,TGTGCCAGCAGTTACGAGGGAAATTGGAACACTGAAGCTTTCTTT
.,.,13,TRBJ1-5,TRBV7-2,CASSLEGLGPQHF,TGTGCCAGCAGCTTAGAAGGACTGGGGCCCCAGCATTTT
.,.,13,TRBJ1-2,TRBV13,CASSLLRNGGYTF,TGTGCCAGCAGCCTCCTAAGGAACGGCGGCTACACCTTC
.,.,13,TRBJ1-5,TRBV18,CASSPDRHQPQHF,TGTGCCAGCTCACCGGACAGACATCAGCCCCAGCATTTT
.,TRBD2,14,TRBJ2-7,TRBV7-2,CASSPLGRESEQYF,TGTGCCAGCAGCCCCCTAGGGAGGGAGAGCGAGCAGTACTTC
.,.,15,TRBJ2-5,TRBV7-3,CASSLNVGSGETQYF,TGTGCCAGCAGCTTAAACGTCGGGAGCGGGGAGACCCAGTACTTC
.,TRBD2,13,TRBJ2-2,TRBV28,CASRSSGGPQLFF,TGTGCCAGCAGATCTAGCGGGGGGCCTCAGCTGTTTTTT
.,TRBD1,14,TRBJ1-5,TRBV6-5,CASSSGQVVGPQHF,TGTGCCAGCAGTTCCGGACAGGTTGTTGGGCCCCAGCATTTT
.,.,14,TRBJ2-3,TRBV5-4,CASSLKAETDTQYF,TGTGCCAGCAGCTTGAAAGCAGAAACAGATACGCAGTATTTT
.,.,15,TRBJ1-1,TRBV19,CASRRGWEENTEAFF,TGTGCCAGTCGAAGGGGGTGGGAGGAGAACACTGAAGCTTTCTTT
once,.,17,TRBJ1-5,TRBV7-8,CASSLDPPWRGNQPQHF,TGTGCCAGCAGCTTAGATCCCCCGTGGCGGGGCAATCAGCCCCAGCATTTT
.,.,18,TRBJ2-6,TRBV7-9,CASSRDKGLGSGANVLTF,TGTGCCAGCAGCCGGGACAAGGGTTTGGGATCTGGGGCCAACGTCCTGACTTTC
.,TRBD1,14,TRBJ1-2,TRBV27,CASSSPDRSHGYTF,TGTGCCAGCAGTTCCCCGGACAGGTCCCATGGCTACACCTTC
.,TRBD1,13,TRBJ1-2,TRBV29-1,CSESGQAGDGYTF,TGCAGCGAATCCGGACAGGCTGGGGATGGCTACACCTTC
.,.,11,TRBJ2-7,TRBV29-1,CSAGGSHEQYF,TGCAGCGCTGGGGGGTCCCACGAGCAGTACTTC
.,TRBD1,15,TRBJ2-7,TRBV28,CASSPGGTGSDEQYF,TGTGCCAGCAGTCCCGGGGGGACAGGGAGCGACGAGCAGTACTTC
once,.,15,TRBJ2-3,TRBV4-2,CASSQGVAVTDTQYF,TGTGCCAGCAGCCAGGGCGTGGCGGTCACAGATACGCAGTATTTT
.,TRBD2,15,TRBJ2-3,TRBV7-9,CASSSSGGLTDTQYF,TGTGCCAGCAGCTCTAGCGGGGGCCTCACAGATACGCAGTATTTT
.,TRBD2,16,TRBJ2-2,TRBV5-1,CASSLGGTRITGELFF,TGCGCCAGCAGCTTGGGAGGGACTAGAATCACCGGGGAGCTGTTTTTT
.,TRBD1,15,TRBJ1-2,TRBV27,CASSFGQGPSNGYTF,TGTGCCAGCAGTTTTGGACAGGGGCCTTCGAATGGCTACACCTTC
.,.,12,TRBJ2-3,TRBV28,CASAGSTDTQYF,TGTGCCAGCGCCGGGAGCACAGATACGCAGTATTTT
.,.,13,TRBJ2-2,TRBV12-3/TRBV12-4,CASRGSPTGELFF,TGTGCCAGCAGGGGCAGCCCCACCGGGGAGCTGTTTTTT
.,TRBD2,12,TRBJ2-7,TRBV25-1,CASARGGLGQYF,TGTGCCAGCGCCCGGGGGGGGCTGGGGCAGTACTTC
.,.,13,TRBJ1-3,TRBV6-5,CASRRSGENTIYF,TGTGCCAGCAGGCGATCGGGGGAAAACACCATATATTTT
.,.,15,TRBJ2-5,TRBV4-1,CASSQENLYQETQYF,TGCGCCAGCAGCCAAGAAAACTTGTACCAAGAGACCCAGTACTTC
.,.,13,TRBJ2-7,TRBV2,CASSESWGNEQYF,TGTGCCAGCAGTGAATCGTGGGGCAACGAGCAGTACTTC
.,.,13,TRBJ2-2,TRBV7-3,CASSRQNTGELFF,TGTGCCAGCAGCCGGCAGAACACCGGGGAGCTGTTTTTT
.,.,13,TRBJ1-1,TRBV18,CASSPGIDTEAFF,TGTGCCAGCTCACCCGGTATAGACACTGAAGCTTTCTTT
.,.,14,TRBJ2-4,TRBV6-5,CASSYSWTKNIQYF,TGTGCCAGCAGTTACTCATGGACCAAAAACATTCAGTACTTC
few,TRBD1,15,TRBJ2-7,TRBV4-2,CASSQEGDSSYEQYF,TGTGCCAGCAGCCAAGAAGGGGACAGCTCCTACGAGCAGTACTTC
.,.,16,TRBJ1-6,TRBV5-1,CASSPLGRGHNSPLHF,TGCGCCAGCAGCCCCCTTGGGAGGGGCCATAATTCACCCCTCCACTTT
once,TRBD2,17,TRBJ2-5,TRBV5-1,CASSLGVAGGGGETQYF,TGCGCCAGCAGCTTGGGGGTAGCGGGAGGAGGCGGCGAGACCCAGTACTTC
.,TRBD1,15,TRBJ1-1,TRBV18,CASSSTGWGTVEAFF,TGTGCCAGCTCATCGACAGGGTGGGGAACGGTTGAAGCTTTCTTT
.,TRBD1,15,TRBJ2-7,TRBV7-9,CASSSRDRGFAEQYF,TGTGCCAGCAGCAGCCGGGACAGGGGCTTCGCCGAGCAGTACTTC
once,.,16,TRBJ2-5,TRBV6-1,CASSDRLGGDQETQYF,TGTGCCAGCAGTGATCGGTTGGGGGGTGATCAAGAGACCCAGTACTTC
.,.,15,TRBJ1-3,TRBV28,CASSLFGGSGNTIYF,TGTGCCAGCAGTTTATTTGGGGGCTCTGGAAACACCATATATTTT
.,.,14,TRBJ2-5,TRBV19,CASSGGTVTETQYF,TGTGCCAGTAGTGGGGGGACAGTTACGGAGACCCAGTACTTC
.,TRBD2,12,TRBJ2-7,TRBV10-3,CAISESSGGGYF,TGTGCCATCAGTGAGTCCAGCGGGGGTGGGTACTTC
.,.,13,TRBJ2-1,TRBV2,CASSEVPNNEQFF,TGTGCCAGCAGTGAAGTACCTAACAATGAGCAGTTCTTC
.,.,14,TRBJ2-1,TRBV7-8,CASSLAPTSYEQFF,TGTGCCAGCAGCTTAGCTCCTACGTCTTATGAGCAGTTCTTC
.,.,11,TRBJ1-5,TRBV20-1,CSARERAAQHF,TGCAGTGCTAGAGAGAGGGCAGCCCAGCATTTT
.,.,17,TRBJ1-1,TRBV27,CASSFWAVPTMNTEAFF,TGTGCCAGCAGTTTTTGGGCGGTTCCGACTATGAACACTGAAGCTTTCTTT
.,.,15,TRBJ2-5,TRBV9,CASSVVDSTWETQYF,TGTGCCAGCAGCGTAGTCGACAGTACTTGGGAGACCCAGTACTTC
.,.,11,TRBJ2-5,TRBV12-3/TRBV12-4,CASSKIETQYF,TGTGCCAGCAGTAAAATAGAGACCCAGTACTTC
.,TRBD2,16,TRBJ2-7,TRBV9,CASSVGTTSGRNEQYF,TGTGCCAGCAGCGTAGGAACGACTAGCGGGAGGAACGAGCAGTACTTC
.,TRBD1,14,TRBJ1-2,TRBV2,CASTTDRGAYGYTF,TGTGCCAGCACCACGGACAGGGGGGCCTATGGCTACACCTTC
.,TRBD2,15,TRBJ2-3,TRBV7-9,CASSPYRLAGGTQYF,TGTGCCAGCAGCCCCTACCGACTAGCGGGGGGGACGCAGTATTTT
.,.,11,TRBJ1-1,TRBV5-4,CASSSAFEAFF,TGTGCCAGCAGCTCTGCGTTTGAAGCTTTCTTT
.,TRBD1,14,TRBJ2-7,TRBV5-5,CASSWDRGRYEQYF,TGTGCCAGCAGCTGGGACAGGGGGCGTTACGAGCAGTACTTC
.,TRBD1,15,TRBJ1-2,TRBV7-2,CASSLKQGGIYGYTF,TGTGCCAGCAGCTTAAAACAGGGGGGGATCTATGGCTACACCTTC